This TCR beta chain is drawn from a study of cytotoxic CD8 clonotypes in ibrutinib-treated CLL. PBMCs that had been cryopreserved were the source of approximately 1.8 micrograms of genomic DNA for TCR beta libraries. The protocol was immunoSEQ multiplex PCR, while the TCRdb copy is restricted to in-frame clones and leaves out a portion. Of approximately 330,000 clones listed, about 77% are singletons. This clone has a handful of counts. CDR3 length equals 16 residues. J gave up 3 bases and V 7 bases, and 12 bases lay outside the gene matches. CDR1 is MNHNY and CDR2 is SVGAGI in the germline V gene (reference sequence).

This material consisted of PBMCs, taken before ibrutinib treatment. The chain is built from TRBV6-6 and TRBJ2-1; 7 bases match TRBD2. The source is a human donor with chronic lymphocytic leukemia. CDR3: CASTPREAGSYNEQFF. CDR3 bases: TGTGCCAGCACCCCACGGGAAGCGGGAAGCTACAATGAGCAGTTCTTC.